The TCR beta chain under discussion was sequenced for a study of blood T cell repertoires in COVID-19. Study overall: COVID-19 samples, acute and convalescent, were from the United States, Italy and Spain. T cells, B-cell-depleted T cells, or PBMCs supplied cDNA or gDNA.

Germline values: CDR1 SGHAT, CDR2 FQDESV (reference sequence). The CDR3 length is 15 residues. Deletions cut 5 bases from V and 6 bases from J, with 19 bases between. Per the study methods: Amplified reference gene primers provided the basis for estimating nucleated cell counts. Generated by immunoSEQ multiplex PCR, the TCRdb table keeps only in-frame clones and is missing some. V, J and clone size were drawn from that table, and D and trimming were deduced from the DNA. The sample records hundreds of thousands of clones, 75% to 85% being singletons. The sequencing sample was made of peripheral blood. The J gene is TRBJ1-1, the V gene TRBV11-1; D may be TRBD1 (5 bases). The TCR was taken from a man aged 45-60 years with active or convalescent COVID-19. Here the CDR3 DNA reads TGTGCCAGCAGCCCGCACAGGTCGGATAGGGCTGAAGCTTTCTTT. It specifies CASSPHRSDRAEAFF.